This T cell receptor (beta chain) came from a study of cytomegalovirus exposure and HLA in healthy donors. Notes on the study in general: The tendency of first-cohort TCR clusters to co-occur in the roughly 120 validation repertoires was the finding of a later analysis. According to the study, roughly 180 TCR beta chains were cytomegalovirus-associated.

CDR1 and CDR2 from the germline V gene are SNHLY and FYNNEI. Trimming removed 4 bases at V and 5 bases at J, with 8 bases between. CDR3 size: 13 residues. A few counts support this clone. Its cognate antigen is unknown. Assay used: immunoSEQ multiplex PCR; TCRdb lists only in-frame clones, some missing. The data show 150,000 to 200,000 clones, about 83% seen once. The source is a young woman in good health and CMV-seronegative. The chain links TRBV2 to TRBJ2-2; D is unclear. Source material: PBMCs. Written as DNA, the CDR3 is TGTGCCAGCAGTGGTGGCAGAACCGGGGAGCTGTTTTTT. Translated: CASSGGRTGELFF.